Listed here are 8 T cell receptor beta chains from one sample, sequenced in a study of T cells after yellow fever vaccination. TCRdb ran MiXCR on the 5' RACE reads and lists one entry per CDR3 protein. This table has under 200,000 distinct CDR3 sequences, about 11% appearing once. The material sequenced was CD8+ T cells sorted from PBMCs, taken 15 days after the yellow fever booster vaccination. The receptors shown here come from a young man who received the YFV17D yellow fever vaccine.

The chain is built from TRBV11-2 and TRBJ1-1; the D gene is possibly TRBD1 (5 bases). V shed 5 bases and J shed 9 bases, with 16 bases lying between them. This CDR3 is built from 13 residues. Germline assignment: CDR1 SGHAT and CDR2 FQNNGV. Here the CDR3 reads CASSPPVGVQAFF. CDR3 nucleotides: TGTGCCAGCAGCCCCCCGGTGGGGGTTCAAGCTTTCTTT. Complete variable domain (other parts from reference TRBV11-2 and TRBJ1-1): EAGVAQSPRYKIIEKRQSVAFWCNPISGHATLYWYQQILGQGPKLLIQFQNNGVVDDSQLPKDRFSAERLKGVDSTLKIQPAKLEDSAVYLCASSPPVGVQAFFGQGTRLTVV.

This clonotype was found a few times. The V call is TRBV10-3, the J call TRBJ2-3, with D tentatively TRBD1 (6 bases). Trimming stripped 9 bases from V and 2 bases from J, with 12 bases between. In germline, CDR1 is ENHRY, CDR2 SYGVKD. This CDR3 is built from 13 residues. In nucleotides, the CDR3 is TGTGCCATACAGGGAAGCGTCACAGATACGCAGTATTTT. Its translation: CAIQGSVTDTQYF.

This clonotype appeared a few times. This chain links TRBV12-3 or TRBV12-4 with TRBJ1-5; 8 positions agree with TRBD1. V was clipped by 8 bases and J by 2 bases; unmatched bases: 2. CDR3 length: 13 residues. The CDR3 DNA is TGTGCCAGCTCGGGACAGGGCAATCAGCCCCAGCATTTT. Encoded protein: CASSGQGNQPQHF.

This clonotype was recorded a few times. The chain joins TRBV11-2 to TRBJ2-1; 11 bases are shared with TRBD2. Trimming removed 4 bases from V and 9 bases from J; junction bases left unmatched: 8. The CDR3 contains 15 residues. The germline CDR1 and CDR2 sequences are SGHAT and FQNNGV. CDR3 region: CASSSLAGGRFEQFF. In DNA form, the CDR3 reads TGTGCCAGCAGCTCCTTAGCGGGGGGGCGGTTTGAGCAGTTCTTC.

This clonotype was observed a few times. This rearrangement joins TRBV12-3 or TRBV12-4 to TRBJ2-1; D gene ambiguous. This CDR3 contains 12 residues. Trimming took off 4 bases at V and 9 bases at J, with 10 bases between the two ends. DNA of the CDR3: TGTGCCAGCAGTTCAGGCAAGGTTGAGCAGTTCTTC. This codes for CASSSGKVEQFF.

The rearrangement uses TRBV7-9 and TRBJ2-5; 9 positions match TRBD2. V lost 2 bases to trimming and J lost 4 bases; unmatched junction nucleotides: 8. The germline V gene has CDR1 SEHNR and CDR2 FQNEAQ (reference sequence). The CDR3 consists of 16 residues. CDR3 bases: TGTGCCAGCAGCTTATTCATCGGCGGGGGGGCAGAGACCCAGTACTTC. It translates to CASSLFIGGGAETQYF.

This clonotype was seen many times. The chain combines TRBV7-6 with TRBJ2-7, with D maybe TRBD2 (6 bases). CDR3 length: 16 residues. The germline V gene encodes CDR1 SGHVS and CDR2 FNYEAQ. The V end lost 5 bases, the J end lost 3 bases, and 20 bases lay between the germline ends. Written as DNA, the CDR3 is TGTGCCAGCAGCCCATCCTACGGGCCGGGGGTCTACGAGCAGTACTTC. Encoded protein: CASSPSYGPGVYEQYF. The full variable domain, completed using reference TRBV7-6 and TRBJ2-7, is GAGVSQSPRYKVTKRGQDVALRCDPISGHVSLYWYRQALGQGPEFLTYFNYEAQQDKSGLPNDRFSAERPEGSISTLTIQRTEQRDSAMYRCASSPSYGPGVYEQYFGPGTRLTVT.

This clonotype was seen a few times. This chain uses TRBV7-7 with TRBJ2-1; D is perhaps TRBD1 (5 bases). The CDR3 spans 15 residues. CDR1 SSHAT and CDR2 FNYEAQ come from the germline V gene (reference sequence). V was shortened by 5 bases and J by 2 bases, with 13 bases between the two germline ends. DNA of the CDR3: TGTGCCAGCAGCCTTCTGGACACCCCCTACAATGAGCAGTTCTTC. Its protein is CASSLLDTPYNEQFF. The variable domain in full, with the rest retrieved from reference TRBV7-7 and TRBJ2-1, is GAGVSQSPRYKVTKRGQDVTLRCDPISSHATLYWYQQALGQGPEFLTYFNYEAQPDKSGLPSDRFSAERPEGSISTLTIQRTEQRDSAMYRCASSLLDTPYNEQFFGPGTRLTVL.